This is a list of T cell receptor beta chains from one sample in a study of blood T cell repertoires in COVID-19. Sequenced by immunoSEQ multiplex PCR; TCRdb stores in-frame clones only, minus some. Of some 120,000 clones in the sample, 88% were seen once. Sequencing was performed on peripheral blood. The receptor source for this set is a human donor in a cohort sampled during active COVID-19. Each CDR3 is given with its conserved first and last residue.

J gene: TRBJ2-3
V gene: TRBV2
CDR3 protein: CASREPPGLGPDTQYF

J gene: TRBJ2-2
V gene: TRBV5-1
CDR3 protein: CASSSDRVNTGELFF

J gene: TRBJ2-7
V gene: TRBV6-4
CDR3 protein: CASSPGQGTGEQYF

J gene: TRBJ2-1
V gene: TRBV7-2
CDR3 protein: CASSLAGSSYNEQFF

J gene: TRBJ2-3
V gene: TRBV20-1
CDR3 protein: CSASDGGSGTDTQYF

J gene: TRBJ2-1
V gene: TRBV20-1
CDR3 protein: CSASPRTSGYNEQFF

J gene: TRBJ2-4
V gene: TRBV15
CDR3 protein: CATSRDSSSSKNIQYF

J gene: TRBJ2-3
V gene: TRBV5-6
CDR3 protein: CASSLAGYTDTQYF

J gene: TRBJ1-3
V gene: TRBV6-1
CDR3 protein: CASSDRAGNTIYF

J gene: TRBJ2-1
V gene: TRBV19
CDR3 protein: CASSWTGLPDDGQFF

J gene: TRBJ2-1
V gene: TRBV3-1/TRBV3-2
CDR3 protein: CASGETSPILEQFF

J gene: TRBJ2-5
V gene: TRBV6-5
CDR3 protein: CASNGVIRETQYF

J gene: TRBJ2-7
V gene: TRBV3-1/TRBV3-2
CDR3 protein: CASSHLDRYEQYF

J gene: TRBJ2-7
V gene: TRBV5-1
CDR3 protein: CASSQRRGTLSYEQYF